A single T cell receptor (beta chain) is shown here with its context. The sample is drawn from a study of blood T cells in healthy people across ages. A second PCR of about 6 to 12 cycles used a sample-barcoded 5' primer and a J-beta primer mix. One entry per CDR3 protein, called by TCRdb with MiXCR from the 5' RACE reads. The data contain 700,000 to 850,000 distinct CDR3 sequences, about 36% of them seen just once; the ten biggest clones take up 13%. Isolated PBMCs totaled at least 6 million in each sample. V lost 4 bases to trimming and J lost 4 bases, with 22 bases between them. The CDR3 has 18 amino acids. Germline CDR1 is LGHDT and CDR2 is YNNKEL (reference sequence).

The sample taken for sequencing was blood. This clonotype was sampled from a man aged 18 to 29 in good health. The chain is built from TRBV3-1 and TRBJ1-4; D ambiguous. The CDR3 reads CASSPIPPSWESNEKLFF. CDR3 DNA sequence: TGTGCCAGCAGCCCCATACCCCCTAGCTGGGAGAGTAATGAAAAACTGTTTTTT.